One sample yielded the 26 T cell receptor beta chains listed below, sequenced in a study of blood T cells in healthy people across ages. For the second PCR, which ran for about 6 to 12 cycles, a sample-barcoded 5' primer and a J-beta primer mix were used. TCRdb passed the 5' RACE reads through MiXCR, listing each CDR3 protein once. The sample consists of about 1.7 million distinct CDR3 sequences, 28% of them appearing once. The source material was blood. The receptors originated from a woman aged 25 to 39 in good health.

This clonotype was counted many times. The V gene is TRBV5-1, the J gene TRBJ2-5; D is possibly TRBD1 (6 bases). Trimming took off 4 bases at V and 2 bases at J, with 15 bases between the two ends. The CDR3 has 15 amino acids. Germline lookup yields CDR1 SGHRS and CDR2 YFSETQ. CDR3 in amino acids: CASSQTRTEQETQYF. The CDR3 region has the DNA TGCGCCAGCAGCCAGACCCGGACAGAACAAGAGACCCAGTACTTC.

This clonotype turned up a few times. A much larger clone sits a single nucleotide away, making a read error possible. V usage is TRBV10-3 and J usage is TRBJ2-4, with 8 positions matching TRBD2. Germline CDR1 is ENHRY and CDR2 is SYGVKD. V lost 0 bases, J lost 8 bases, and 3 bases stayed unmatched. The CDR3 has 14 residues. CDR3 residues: CAISESDGGDIQYF. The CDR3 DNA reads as TGTGCCATCAGTGAGTCGGACGGGGGGGACATTCAGTACTTC.

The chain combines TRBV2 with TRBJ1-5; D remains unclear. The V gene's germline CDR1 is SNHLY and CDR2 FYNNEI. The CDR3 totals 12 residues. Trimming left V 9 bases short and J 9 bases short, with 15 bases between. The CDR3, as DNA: TGTGCCAGTAAGGGCCTTAAGGGGCCCCAGCATTTT. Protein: CASKGLKGPQHF.

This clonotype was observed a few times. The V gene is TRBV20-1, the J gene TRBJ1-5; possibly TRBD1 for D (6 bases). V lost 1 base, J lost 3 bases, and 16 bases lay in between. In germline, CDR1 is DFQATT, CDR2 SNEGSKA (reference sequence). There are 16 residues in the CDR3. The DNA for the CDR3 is TGCAGTGCTAGAGGGCCGGCGGGGGGGGCCAATCAGCCCCAGCATTTT. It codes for CSARGPAGGANQPQHF.

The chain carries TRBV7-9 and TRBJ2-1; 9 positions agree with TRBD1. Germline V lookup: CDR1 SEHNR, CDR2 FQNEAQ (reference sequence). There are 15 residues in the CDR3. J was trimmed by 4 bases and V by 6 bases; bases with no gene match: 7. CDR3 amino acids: CASSETGGLYNEQFF. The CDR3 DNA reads TGTGCCAGCAGTGAGACAGGGGGGCTTTACAATGAGCAGTTCTTC.

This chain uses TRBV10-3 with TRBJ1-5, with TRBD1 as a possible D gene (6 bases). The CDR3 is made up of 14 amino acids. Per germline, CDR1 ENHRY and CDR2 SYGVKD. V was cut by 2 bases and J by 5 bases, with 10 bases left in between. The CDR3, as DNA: TGTGCCATCAGTGAGACAGGGAAGCATCAGCCCCAGCATTTT. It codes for CAISETGKHQPQHF.

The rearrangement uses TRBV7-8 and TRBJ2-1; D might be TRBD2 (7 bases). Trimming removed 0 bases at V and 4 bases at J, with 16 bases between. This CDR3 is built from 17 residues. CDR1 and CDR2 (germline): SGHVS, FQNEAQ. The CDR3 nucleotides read TGTGCCAGCAGCTTAGCGAGGGGGGGAGGGTTTTACAATGAGCAGTTCTTC. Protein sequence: CASSLARGGGFYNEQFF.

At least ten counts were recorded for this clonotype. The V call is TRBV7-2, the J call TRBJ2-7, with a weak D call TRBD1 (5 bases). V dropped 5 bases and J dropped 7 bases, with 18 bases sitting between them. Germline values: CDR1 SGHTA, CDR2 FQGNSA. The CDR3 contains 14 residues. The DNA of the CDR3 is TGTGCCAGCAGCCCCCCCCAGACAGTTTCGGAGCAGTACTTC. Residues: CASSPPQTVSEQYF.

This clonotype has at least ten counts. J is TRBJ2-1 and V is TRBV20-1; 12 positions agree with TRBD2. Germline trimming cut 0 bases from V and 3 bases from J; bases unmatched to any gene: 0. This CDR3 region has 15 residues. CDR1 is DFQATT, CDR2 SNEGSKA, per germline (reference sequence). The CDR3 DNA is TGCAGTGCTAGAGAGACTAGCGGGGGCTACAATGAGCAGTTCTTC. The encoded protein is CSARETSGGYNEQFF.

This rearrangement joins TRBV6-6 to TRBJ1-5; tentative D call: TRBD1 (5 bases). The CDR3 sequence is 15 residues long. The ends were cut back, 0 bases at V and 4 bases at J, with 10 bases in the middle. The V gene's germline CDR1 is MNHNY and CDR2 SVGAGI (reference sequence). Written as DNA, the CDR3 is TGTGCCAGCAGTTACTCGAGACAGTTAAATCAGCCCCAGCATTTT. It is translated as CASSYSRQLNQPQHF.

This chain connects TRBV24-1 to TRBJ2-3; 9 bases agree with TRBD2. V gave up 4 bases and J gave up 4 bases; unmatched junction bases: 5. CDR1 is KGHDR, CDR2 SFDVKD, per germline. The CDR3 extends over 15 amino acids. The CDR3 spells CATSDQREEADTQYF. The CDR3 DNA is TGTGCCACCAGTGACCAGCGGGAGGAGGCAGATACGCAGTATTTT.

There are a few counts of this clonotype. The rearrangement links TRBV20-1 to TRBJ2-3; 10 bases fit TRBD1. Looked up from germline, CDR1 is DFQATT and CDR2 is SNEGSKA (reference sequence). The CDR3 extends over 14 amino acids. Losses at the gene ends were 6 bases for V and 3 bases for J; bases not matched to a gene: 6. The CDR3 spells CSAKTGGATDTQYF. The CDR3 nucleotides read TGCAGTGCCAAGACAGGGGGCGCGACAGATACGCAGTATTTT.

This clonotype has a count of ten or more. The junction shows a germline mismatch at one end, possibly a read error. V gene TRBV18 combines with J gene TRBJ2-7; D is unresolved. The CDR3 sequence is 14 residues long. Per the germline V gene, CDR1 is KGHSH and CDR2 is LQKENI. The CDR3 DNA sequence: TGCGCCAGCAGCCCCTCAGGTGACTCCTACGAGCAGTACTTC. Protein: CASSPSGDSYEQYF.

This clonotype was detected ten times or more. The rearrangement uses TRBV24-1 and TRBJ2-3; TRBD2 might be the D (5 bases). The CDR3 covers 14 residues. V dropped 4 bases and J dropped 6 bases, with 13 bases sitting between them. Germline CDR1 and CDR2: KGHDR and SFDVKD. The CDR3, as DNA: TGTGCCACCAGTGAGGCCGACGCGGGCGATACGCAGTATTTT. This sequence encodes CATSEADAGDTQYF.

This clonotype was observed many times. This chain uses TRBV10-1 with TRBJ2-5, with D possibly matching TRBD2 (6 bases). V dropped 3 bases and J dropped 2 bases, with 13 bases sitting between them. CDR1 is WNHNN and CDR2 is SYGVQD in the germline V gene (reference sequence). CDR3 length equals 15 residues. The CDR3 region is CASSETSSKQETQYF. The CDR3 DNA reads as TGCGCCAGCAGTGAAACTAGCAGTAAACAAGAGACCCAGTACTTC.

For the CDR3, the DNA is TGCGCCAGCAGCTTGGGAGGGGATAATAATTCACCCCTCCACTTT. It encodes CASSLGGDNNSPLHF. This chain uses TRBV5-1 with TRBJ1-6; maybe TRBD1 (5 bases). Germline loops: CDR1 SGHRS, CDR2 YFSETQ. V lost 0 bases, J lost 5 bases, and 9 bases lay in between. This CDR3 comprises 15 residues.

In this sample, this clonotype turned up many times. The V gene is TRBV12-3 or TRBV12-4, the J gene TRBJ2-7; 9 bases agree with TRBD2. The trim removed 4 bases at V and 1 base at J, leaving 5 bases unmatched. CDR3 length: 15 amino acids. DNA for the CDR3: TGTGCCAGCAGTTCCCCAGCGGGGGGATCCTACGAGCAGTACTTC. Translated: CASSSPAGGSYEQYF.

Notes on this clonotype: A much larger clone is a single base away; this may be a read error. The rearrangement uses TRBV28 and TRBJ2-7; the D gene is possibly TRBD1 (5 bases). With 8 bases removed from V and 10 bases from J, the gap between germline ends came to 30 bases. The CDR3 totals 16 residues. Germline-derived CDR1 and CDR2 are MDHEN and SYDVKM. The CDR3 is CASSLGAAPRQEIQYF. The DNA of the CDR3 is TGTGCCAGCTCCCTTGGGGCCGCGCCTAGGCAAGAGATCCAGTACTTC.

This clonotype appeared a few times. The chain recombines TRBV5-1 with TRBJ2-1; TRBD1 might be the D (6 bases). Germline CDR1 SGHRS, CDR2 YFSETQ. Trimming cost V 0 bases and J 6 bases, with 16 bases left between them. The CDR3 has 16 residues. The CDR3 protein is CASSLALRGWGNEQFF. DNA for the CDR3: TGCGCCAGCAGCTTGGCCCTCAGGGGTTGGGGCAATGAGCAGTTCTTC.

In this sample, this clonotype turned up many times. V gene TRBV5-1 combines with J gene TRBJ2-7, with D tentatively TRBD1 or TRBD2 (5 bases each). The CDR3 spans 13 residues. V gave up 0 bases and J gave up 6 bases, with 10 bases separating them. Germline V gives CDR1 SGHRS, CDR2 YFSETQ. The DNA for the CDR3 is TGCGCCAGCAGCTTGGGTAGAGGGGCCGAGCAGTACTTC. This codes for CASSLGRGAEQYF. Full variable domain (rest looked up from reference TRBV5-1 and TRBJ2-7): KAGVTQTPRYLIKTRGQQVTLSCSPISGHRSVSWYQQTPGQGLQFLFEYFSETQRNKGNFPGRFSGRQFSNSRSEMNVSTLELGDSALYLCASSLGRGAEQYFGPGTRLTVT.

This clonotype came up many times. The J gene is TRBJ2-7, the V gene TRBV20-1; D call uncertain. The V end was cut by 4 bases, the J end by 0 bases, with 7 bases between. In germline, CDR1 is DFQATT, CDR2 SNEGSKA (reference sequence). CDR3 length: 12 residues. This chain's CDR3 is CSAKTYSYEQYF. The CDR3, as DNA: TGCAGTGCTAAGACTTACTCCTACGAGCAGTACTTC.

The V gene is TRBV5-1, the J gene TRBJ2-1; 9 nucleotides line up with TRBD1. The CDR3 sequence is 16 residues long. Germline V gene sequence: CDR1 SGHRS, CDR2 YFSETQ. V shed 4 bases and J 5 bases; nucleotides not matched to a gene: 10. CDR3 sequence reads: CASSHRDRVRHNEQFF. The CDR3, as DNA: TGCGCCAGCAGCCACCGGGACAGGGTTCGCCACAATGAGCAGTTCTTC.

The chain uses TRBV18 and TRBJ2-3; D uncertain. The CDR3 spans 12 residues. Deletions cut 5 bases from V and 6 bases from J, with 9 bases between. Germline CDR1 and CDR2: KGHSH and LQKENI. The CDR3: CASSSQRDTQYF. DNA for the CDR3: TGTGCCAGCTCATCGCAACGCGATACGCAGTATTTT.

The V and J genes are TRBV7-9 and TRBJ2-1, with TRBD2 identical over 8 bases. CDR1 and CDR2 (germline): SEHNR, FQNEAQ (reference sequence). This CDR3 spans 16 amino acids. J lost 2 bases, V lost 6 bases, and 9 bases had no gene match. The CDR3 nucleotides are TGTGCCAGCAGGTTGAATAGCGGGGTAGCCTACAATGAGCAGTTCTTC. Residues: CASRLNSGVAYNEQFF.

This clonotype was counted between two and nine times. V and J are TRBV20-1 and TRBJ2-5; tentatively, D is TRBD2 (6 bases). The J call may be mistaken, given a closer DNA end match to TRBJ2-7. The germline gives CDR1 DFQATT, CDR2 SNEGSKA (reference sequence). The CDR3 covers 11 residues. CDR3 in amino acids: CSATGVDEQYF. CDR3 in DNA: TGCAGTGCTACGGGGGTCGACGAGCAGTACTTC.

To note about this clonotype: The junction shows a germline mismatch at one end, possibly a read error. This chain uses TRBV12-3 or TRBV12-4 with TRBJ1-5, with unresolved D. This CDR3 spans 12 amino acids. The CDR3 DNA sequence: TGTGCCGGCAGTTTATATCCTCAGCCCCAGCATTTT. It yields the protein CAGSLYPQPQHF.